This T cell receptor beta chain derives from a study of cytomegalovirus exposure and HLA in healthy donors. V was clipped by 2 bases and J by 0 bases, with 12 bases between them. This CDR3 has 16 residues. The germline CDR1 and CDR2 sequences are SGHRS and YFSETQ. Researchers ran the PCR with 60 Vbeta and 13 Jbeta primers. The data were produced by immunoSEQ multiplex PCR, yet TCRdb's version contains in-frame clones alone and is incomplete. The sample has around 180,000 clones, roughly 78% seen once. The specimen was PBMCs. V usage is TRBV5-1 and J usage is TRBJ2-1; D perhaps matches TRBD1 (5 bases). The source of this sequence is a woman between 45 and 65 years old in good health and CMV-seropositive. The CDR3: CASSFQTALSYNEQFF. CDR3 coding DNA: TGCGCCAGCAGCTTCCAGACAGCCCTCTCCTACAATGAGCAGTTCTTC.